These T cell receptor beta chains were read from a single sample in a study of cytomegalovirus exposure and HLA in healthy donors. Profiled with immunoSEQ multiplex PCR; TCRdb holds only in-frame clones, not every one. This sample's clone table lists 95,000 to 150,000 clones. Sequencing was done on a sample of PBMCs. The receptors here all came from a man between 18 and 29 years old in good health and CMV-seronegative. Both conserved end residues are part of each CDR3.

TRBV6-6	TRBJ1-1	CASTRRDTEAFF
TRBV30	TRBJ2-2	CAWKRDTGELFF
TRBV28	TRBJ1-5	CASSSGNQPQHF
TRBV15	TRBJ2-5	CATKASGAIQETQYF
TRBV19	TRBJ1-1	CASSTGTGLMNTEAFF
TRBV7-8	TRBJ1-1	CASTLKQEKVTEAFF
TRBV19	TRBJ1-5	CASSINFNQPQHF
TRBV5-6	TRBJ2-3	CASTWGQVGADTQYF
TRBV19	TRBJ2-2	CASSIGNRVVTGELFF
TRBV29-1	TRBJ2-5	CSVSIAGGFKETQYF
TRBV14	TRBJ2-7	CASGGQLYEQYF
TRBV5-5	TRBJ2-5	CASSLGPLAIETQYF
TRBV6-7	TRBJ2-7	CASRSEGERAGGSEGDEQYF
TRBV9	TRBJ2-3	CASSVGSSGATDTQYF
TRBV30	TRBJ1-4	CAWSVGSNLLFF
TRBV7-9	TRBJ1-3	CASSLVQGYSGNTIYF
TRBV11-2	TRBJ2-1	CASSLVPTSTEQFF
TRBV5-1	TRBJ1-2	CASSLEGPDYGYTF
TRBV5-4	TRBJ2-7	CASSRRGESYEQYF
TRBV6-6	TRBJ1-2	CASRDRGLSNYGYTF
TRBV10-1	TRBJ2-5	CASSEVLQETQYF
TRBV5-4	TRBJ1-2	CASSQPDTLGNYGYTF
TRBV5-1	TRBJ2-7	CASMNSPFGYEQYF
TRBV7-8	TRBJ1-4	CASSLAGWARETTNEKLFF
TRBV7-9	TRBJ1-1	CASSLGVNRGNEAFF
TRBV7-6	TRBJ2-3	CASSLRSGDSDTQYF